These T cell receptor beta chains were read from a single sample in a study of blood T cells in healthy people across ages. MiXCR was run by TCRdb on the 5' RACE reads, yielding one entry per CDR3 protein. The data hold about 580,000 distinct CDR3 sequences, with 47% observed a single time. Sequenced input: blood. These receptors originate from a man of 80 years or more in good health. CDR3s leave out the opening cysteine and the closing phenylalanine or tryptophan. D genes are given only for firm matches. Clone sizes are given selectively: once, few, many, or a class where the clone is expanded.

TRBV6-2/TRBV6-3	NA	TRBJ2-5	NA	ASSSDLLTSQETQY
TRBV20-1	NA	TRBJ2-5	NA	SATGAREQY
TRBV7-2	few	TRBJ2-1	TRBD2	ASSLYLAGSGVEQF
TRBV4-3	NA	TRBJ2-7	NA	ASSQGDEGYEQY
TRBV7-2	NA	TRBJ1-1	NA	ASSQDANSEAF
TRBV12-3/TRBV12-4	few	TRBJ2-5	NA	ASSPFTQETQY
TRBV2	NA	NA	TRBD2	ASSELAGGIETQY
TRBV29-1	NA	TRBJ1-1	TRBD1	SVEMAGGVNTEAF
TRBV29-1	NA	TRBJ2-7	NA	SVSTGFYEQY
TRBV12-3/TRBV12-4	NA	TRBJ2-3	NA	ASSLRTGPVTDTQY
TRBV11-3	NA	TRBJ2-1	TRBD2	ASSYPGTSGYNEQF
TRBV6-2/TRBV6-3	once	TRBJ2-6	NA	ASSQRDRTLSGANVLT
TRBV7-2	few	TRBJ2-7	TRBD2	ASRNGGVYEQY
TRBV4-3	few	TRBJ2-3	NA	ASSHMTTRGPQY
TRBV7-8	NA	TRBJ2-7	NA	ASSLLRAGNYEQY